This T cell receptor (beta chain) comes out of a study of T cell clones after liver transplantation. Study overall: As an antigen-independent comparator, third-party-reactive TCRbeta sequences came from pre-transplant mixed lymphocyte reactions. Standard immunosuppression, with no induction, continued until 12-24 months after transplant. Draws occurred before transplant, before withdrawal, and after complete or failed withdrawal.

The germline CDR1 and CDR2 sequences are SGHVS and FNYEAQ. V lost 6 bases to trimming and J lost 2 bases, with 4 bases between them. The CDR3 sequence is 12 residues long. Broader study findings: Low donor cell numbers restricted donor-reactive repertoire measurement in a couple of subjects.

Turning to this clone: Antigen specificity is unknown.

Some clones are missing from TCRdb's copy, which holds only in-frame ones; the method was immunoSEQ multiplex PCR. The sample holds under 15,000 clones; less than 85% are singletons and the top ten take approximately 33%. The chain joins TRBV7-6 to TRBJ2-2; D is undetermined. This TCR came from a human patient who received a liver transplant. Some T cells may have originated in the graft donor. The sample in question was CD8+ T cells from blood, obtained at the 22-month timepoint. The CDR3 sequence: CASSPNTGELFF. DNA of the CDR3: TGTGCCAGCAGTCCTAACACCGGGGAGCTGTTTTTT.